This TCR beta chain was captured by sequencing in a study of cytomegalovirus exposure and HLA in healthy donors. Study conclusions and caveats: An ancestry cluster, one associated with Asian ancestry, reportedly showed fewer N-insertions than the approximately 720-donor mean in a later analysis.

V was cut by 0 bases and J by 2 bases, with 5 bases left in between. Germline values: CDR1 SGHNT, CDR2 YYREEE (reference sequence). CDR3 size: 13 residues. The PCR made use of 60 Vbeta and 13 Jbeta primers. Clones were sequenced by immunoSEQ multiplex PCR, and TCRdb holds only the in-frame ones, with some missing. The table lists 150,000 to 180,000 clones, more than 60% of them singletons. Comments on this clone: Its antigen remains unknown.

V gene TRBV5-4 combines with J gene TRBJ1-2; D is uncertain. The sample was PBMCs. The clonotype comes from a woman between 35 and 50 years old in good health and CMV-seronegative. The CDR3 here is CASSLGQNYGYTF. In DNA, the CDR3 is TGTGCCAGCAGCTTGGGGCAAAACTATGGCTACACCTTC. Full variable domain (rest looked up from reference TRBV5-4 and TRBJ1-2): ETGVTQSPTHLIKTRGQQVTLRCSSQSGHNTVSWYQQALGQGPQFIFQYYREEENGRGNFPPRFSGLQFPNYSSELNVNALELDDSALYLCASSLGQNYGYTFGSGTRLTVV.